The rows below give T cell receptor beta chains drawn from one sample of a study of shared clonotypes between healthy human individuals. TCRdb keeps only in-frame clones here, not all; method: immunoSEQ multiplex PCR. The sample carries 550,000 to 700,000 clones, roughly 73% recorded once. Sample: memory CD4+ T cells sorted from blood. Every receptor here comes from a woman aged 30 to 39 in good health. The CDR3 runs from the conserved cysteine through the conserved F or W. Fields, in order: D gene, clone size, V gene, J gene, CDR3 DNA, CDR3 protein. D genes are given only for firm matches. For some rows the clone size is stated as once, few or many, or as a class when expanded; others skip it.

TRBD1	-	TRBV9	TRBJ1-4	TGTGCCAGCAGCGTGCAGGGGGCGACTAATGAAAAACTGTTTTTT	CASSVQGATNEKLFF
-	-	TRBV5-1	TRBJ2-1	TGCGCCAGCAGCTTGTCCGGACCAGGCAACAATGAGCAGTTCTTC	CASSLSGPGNNEQFF
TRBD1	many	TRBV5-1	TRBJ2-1	TGCGCCAGCGCCTCGCCCGGGACAGGGAGGAATGAGCAGTTCTTC	CASASPGTGRNEQFF
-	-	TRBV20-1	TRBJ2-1	TGCAGTGGAGGGCGCTACGAGCAGTTCTTC	CSGGRYEQFF
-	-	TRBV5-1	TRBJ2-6	TGCGCCAGCAGCTCAAGCTCTGGGGCCAACGTCCTGACTTTC	CASSSSSGANVLTF
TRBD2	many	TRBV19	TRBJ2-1	TGTGCCAGTAAAGGACTAGCGGGAGGGGACTCCTACAATGAGCAGTTCTTC	CASKGLAGGDSYNEQFF
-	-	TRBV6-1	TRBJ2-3	TGTGGGAGGGGGGAGGCCGGGGAAGATACGCAGTATTTT	CGRGEAGEDTQYF
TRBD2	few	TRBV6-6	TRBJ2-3	TGTGCCAGCACCTTAACGGGGGGACTAGCGGCTGATACGCAGTATTTT	CASTLTGGLAADTQYF
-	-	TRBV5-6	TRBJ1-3	TGTGCCAGCAGCCCCGTAGCTGGAAACACCATATATTTT	CASSPVAGNTIYF
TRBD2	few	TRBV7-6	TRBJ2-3	TGTGCCAGCAGCGACTCGGCGGCTAGCGGTAGCACAGATACGCAGTATTTT	CASSDSAASGSTDTQYF
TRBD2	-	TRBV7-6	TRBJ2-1	TGTGCCAGCAGCTCGACTAGCGGGAAGATCTTAAATGAGCAGTTCTTC	CASSSTSGKILNEQFF
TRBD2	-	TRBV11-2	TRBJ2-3	TGTGCCAGCAGCCTACTAGCGGGAGGCACCGGTACGCAGTATTTT	CASSLLAGGTGTQYF
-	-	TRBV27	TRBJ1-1	TGTGCCAGCAGTCAATTTACGTTGCTCCACTCAGCAAGTGAAGCTTTCTTT	CASSQFTLLHSASEAFF
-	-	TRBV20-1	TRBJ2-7	TGCAGTGCTATTCTCGGCTACGAGCAGTACTTC	CSAILGYEQYF
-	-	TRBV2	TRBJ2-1	TGTGCCAGCGGCCCGGACTTTAGCTCCTACAATGAGCAGTTCTTC	CASGPDFSSYNEQFF
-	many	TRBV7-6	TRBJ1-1	TGTGCCAGCAGCGCACAGAGAGACACTGAAGCTTTCTTT	CASSAQRDTEAFF
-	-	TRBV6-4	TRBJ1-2	TGTGCCAGCAGCGCCTGGGGGGGCGCAAACTATGGCTACACCTTC	CASSAWGGANYGYTF
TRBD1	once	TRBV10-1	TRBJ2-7	TGCGCCAGCAGTGAGTACAGGGGCTACGAGCAGTACTTC	CASSEYRGYEQYF
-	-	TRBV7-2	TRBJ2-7	TGTGCCAGCAGCTTAGGCGGCAGCGGAATCCCCGAGCAGTACTTC	CASSLGGSGIPEQYF
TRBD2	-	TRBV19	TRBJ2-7	TGTGCCAGTAGTAGGGGGACTAGCGGGAGCCACGAGCAGTACTTC	CASSRGTSGSHEQYF
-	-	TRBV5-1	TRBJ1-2	TGCGCCAGCACCCCGTTTCTGGGGACATCCTTCGCTGGCTACACCTTC	CASTPFLGTSFAGYTF
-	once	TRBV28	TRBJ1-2	TGTGCCAGCATCTCACGGAGACCATATGGCTACACCTTC	CASISRRPYGYTF
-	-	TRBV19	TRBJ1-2	TGTGCCAGTAGGCCCCAGAAGGGTGGCTACACCTTC	CASRPQKGGYTF
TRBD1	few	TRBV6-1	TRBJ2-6	TGTGCCAGCAGTGAAAGAGGGGACAGCCCCTCTGGGGCCAACGTCCTGACTTTC	CASSERGDSPSGANVLTF
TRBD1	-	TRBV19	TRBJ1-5	TGTGCCAGTAGTCGGACAGGGGACTCGAATCAGCCCCAGCATTTT	CASSRTGDSNQPQHF
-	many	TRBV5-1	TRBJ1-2	TGCGCCAGCAGCACCATGGGGGACTATGGCTACACCTTC	CASSTMGDYGYTF
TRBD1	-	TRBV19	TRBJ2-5	TGTGCCAGTAGTTCCCAGGGGGCCGTCCAAGAGACCCAGTACTTC	CASSSQGAVQETQYF
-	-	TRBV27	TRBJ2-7	TGTGCCAGCAGTTCCTCCCTATGGGGATCCGACTACGAGCAGTACTTC	CASSSSLWGSDYEQYF
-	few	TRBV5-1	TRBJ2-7	TGCGCCAGCAGCTTGGCCGGCCAGAACTACGAGCAGTACTTC	CASSLAGQNYEQYF
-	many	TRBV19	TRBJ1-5	TGTGCCAGGAAAGAGGGGCAGAATCAGCCCCAGCATTTT	CARKEGQNQPQHF
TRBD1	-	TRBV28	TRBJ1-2	TGTGCCAGCAGTGAGAGGGACAGACCCCTTTTTGGCTACACCTTC	CASSERDRPLFGYTF
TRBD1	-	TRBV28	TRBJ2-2	TGTGCCAGCAGCCTAGGGGGACAGGGATATACCGGGGAGCTGTTTTTT	CASSLGGQGYTGELFF
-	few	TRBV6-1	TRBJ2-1	TGTGCCAGCAGTGGCTCAGGGCCTTTGGGGCAGTTCTTC	CASSGSGPLGQFF
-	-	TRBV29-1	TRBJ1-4	TGCAGCGTTGAAGATCATAATGAAAAACTGTTTTTT	CSVEDHNEKLFF
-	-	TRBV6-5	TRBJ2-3	TGTGCCAGCAGTTACAGGGGGGGCGCGTCAGATACGCAGTATTTT	CASSYRGGASDTQYF
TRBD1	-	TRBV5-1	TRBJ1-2	TGCGCCAGCAGCTTGGAGGGGGCGCGGGATGGCTACACCTTC	CASSLEGARDGYTF
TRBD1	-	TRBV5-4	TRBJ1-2	TGTGCCAGCAGCCCGCAGGGGACAGCTAACTATGGCTACACCTTC	CASSPQGTANYGYTF
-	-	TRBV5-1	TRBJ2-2	TGCGCCAGCAGCCAGGGATTACCGACGATCACCGGGGAGCTGTTTTTT	CASSQGLPTITGELFF
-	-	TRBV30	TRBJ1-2	TGTGCCTGGAGTTCCGGGACACTCTATGGCTACACCTTC	CAWSSGTLYGYTF
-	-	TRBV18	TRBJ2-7	TGTGCCAGCTCACCATTTGAGGGACGGCAGTACTTC	CASSPFEGRQYF
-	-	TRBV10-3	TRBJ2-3	TGTGCCATCGGCCCCGGGAGGGACAGACCCGCGGATACGCAGTATTTT	CAIGPGRDRPADTQYF
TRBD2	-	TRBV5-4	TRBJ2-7	TGTGCCAGCAGCCCCCGTCAAGGGAGGGCCCCCCACGAGCAGTACTTC	CASSPRQGRAPHEQYF
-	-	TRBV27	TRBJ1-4	TGTGCCAGCAGTCTAGGACAGTCCGAAAAACTGTTTTTT	CASSLGQSEKLFF
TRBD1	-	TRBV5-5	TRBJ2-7	TGTGCCAGCAGCTTGGATGACAGGGCCACTTACGAGCAGTACTTC	CASSLDDRATYEQYF
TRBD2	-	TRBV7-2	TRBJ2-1	TGTGCCAGCAGCCCACAGGGACTAGCGATCTACAATGAGCAGTTCTTC	CASSPQGLAIYNEQFF
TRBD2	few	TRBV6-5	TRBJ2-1	TGTGCCAGCAGTTACGGGAGGGAGCAAACGAATGAGCAGTTCTTC	CASSYGREQTNEQFF
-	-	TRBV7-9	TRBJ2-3	TGTGCCAGCAGCTTGGGCCTCAGCACAGATACGCAGTATTTT	CASSLGLSTDTQYF
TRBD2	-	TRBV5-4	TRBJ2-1	TGTGCCAGCAGCAACCCCGGACTAGCGACCTACAATGAGCAGTTCTTC	CASSNPGLATYNEQFF
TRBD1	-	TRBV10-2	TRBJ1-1	TGCGCCAGCAGCGAGAGAGAGACAGGGGAAGCTTTCTTT	CASSERETGEAFF
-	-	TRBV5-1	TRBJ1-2	TGCGCCAGCAGCCCTCTTATGTCCTATGGCTACACCTTC	CASSPLMSYGYTF
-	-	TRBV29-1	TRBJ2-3	TGCAGCTTGAGACAGGACGGAGATACGCAGTATTTT	CSLRQDGDTQYF
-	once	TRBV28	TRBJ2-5	TGTGCCAGCAGTGAATCGAAGGGGGGGAGTAAAGGGACCCAGTACTTC	CASSESKGGSKGTQYF
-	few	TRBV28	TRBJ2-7	TGTGCCAGCAGTTTATATACAGTGCAGGAGCAGTACTTC	CASSLYTVQEQYF
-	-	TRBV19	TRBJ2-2	TGTGCCAGTAGTATAGCTACGTCCGGGGAGCTGTTTTTT	CASSIATSGELFF
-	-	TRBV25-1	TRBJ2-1	TGTGCCAGCAGTGAATCCCCAATCGAGCAGTTCTTC	CASSESPIEQFF
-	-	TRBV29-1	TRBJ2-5	TGCAGCGTTTCGGGCGGCGGGGGCAAGAGGGGGGAGACCCAGTACTTC	CSVSGGGGKRGETQYF
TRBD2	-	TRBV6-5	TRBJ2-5	TGTGCCAGCAGTCCTAGCGGGGCGCAGGAGACCCAGTACTTC	CASSPSGAQETQYF
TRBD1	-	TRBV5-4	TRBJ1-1	TGTGCCAGCAGCTTGGCCCACAGGGGGACGACTGAAGCTTTCTTT	CASSLAHRGTTEAFF